This T cell receptor (beta chain) is drawn from a study of vaccination and CD4 T cells after COVID-19. Study summary: PCR on nasal swabs identified SARS-CoV-2 in convalescent patients, of whom several were mild and one severe.

This clonotype was counted between two and nine times. Its specificity is not known. Treatment given: approximately nine-day PBMC culture with coronavirus spike peptide pools or control peptides (ViraFEST assay). Researchers reported culturing 2 million to 2.5 million PBMCs per well with approximately 10 IU/ml IL-2 and about 9 ug/ml peptide pools. On days 3 and 7, half the medium was swapped for fresh IL-2-containing medium. Cultured CD4+ T-cell DNA underwent Oncomine TCR Beta short-read sequencing. The authors extracted genomic DNA from cultured CD4+ T cells. One entry per CDR3 protein results from TCRdb running MiXCR on the PCR reads. This sample has 20,000 to 25,000 distinct CDR3 sequences, with 32% found just once. The CDR3 loop spans 14 amino acids. CDR1 and CDR2 from the germline V gene are LNHDA and SQIVND (reference sequence). V lost 2 bases to trimming and J lost 4 bases, with 8 bases between them.

Material: cultured CD4+ T cells from blood. The chain combines TRBV19 with TRBJ2-2, with D possibly TRBD1 on 5 matching bases. The receptor's source is a human donor with COVID-19. The CDR3 region has the DNA TGTGCCAGTAGTATACAGGGTGTCACCGGGGAGCTGTTTTTT. Translation gives CASSIQGVTGELFF.